These T cell receptor beta chains were read from a single sample in a study of control samples from healthy donors and cancer patients. Sequencing used immunoSEQ multiplex PCR; TCRdb keeps in-frame clones, though not all of them. The table shows hundreds of thousands of clones, with 80% to 95% occurring only once. Sequencing was performed on PBMCs. The receptors come from a man aged 40-55 years with head and neck cancer. CDR3s include the opening cysteine and the closing phenylalanine or tryptophan. D genes are given only for firm matches. Only some rows state a clone size, as once, few, many or a class for expanded clones.

TRBV4-1	-	-	TRBJ1-1	CASSQVSTDTEAFF	TGCGCCAGCAGCCAAGTGTCTACGGACACTGAAGCTTTCTTT
TRBV7-2	TRBD2	-	TRBJ2-3	CASRVGLAGGLGDTQYF	TGTGCCAGCAGGGTCGGGCTAGCGGGGGGGCTGGGAGATACGCAGTATTTT
TRBV7-3	TRBD2	-	TRBJ2-1	CASSLEGRGEQFF	TGTGCCAGCAGCTTAGAGGGGAGGGGTGAGCAGTTCTTC
TRBV19	-	-	TRBJ1-5	CASKFMDSHQPQHF	TGTGCCAGTAAATTCATGGACTCCCATCAGCCCCAGCATTTT
TRBV5-1	TRBD1	-	TRBJ1-6	CASSLVGTGVGSPLHF	TGCGCCAGCAGCTTGGTAGGGACAGGGGTTGGATCACCCCTCCACTTT
TRBV30	-	-	TRBJ2-7	CAWSVFGPSSFYEQYF	TGTGCCTGGAGTGTATTTGGGCCTAGCAGTTTCTACGAGCAGTACTTC
TRBV5-4	-	-	TRBJ2-2	CASSLAPGELFF	TGTGCCAGCAGCTTGGCCCCGGGGGAGCTGTTTTTT
TRBV19	TRBD2	-	TRBJ2-3	CASSVPGLEKNTQYF	TGTGCCAGTAGTGTACCGGGACTAGAGAAAAATACGCAGTATTTT
TRBV5-1	-	-	TRBJ2-7	CASSLEGQGSYEQYF	TGCGCCAGCAGCTTGGAGGGCCAGGGCTCCTACGAGCAGTACTTC
TRBV12-5	TRBD1	-	TRBJ2-7	CASGPPGTGLYEQYF	TGTGCTAGTGGTCCTCCCGGGACAGGGCTCTACGAGCAGTACTTC
TRBV25-1	-	-	TRBJ1-2	CASSDRTQRGYTF	TGTGCCAGCAGTGATAGGACCCAGAGGGGCTACACCTTC
TRBV19	-	-	TRBJ1-5	CASRVVRISNQPQHF	TGTGCCAGTAGAGTAGTCAGAATTAGCAATCAGCCCCAGCATTTT
TRBV18	-	-	TRBJ1-3	CASAEGKSSGNTIYF	TGTGCCAGCGCGGAAGGGAAGAGCTCTGGAAACACCATATATTTT
TRBV4-1	-	-	TRBJ2-7	CASSPSPLRGGEQYF	TGCGCCAGCAGTCCAAGCCCGCTGCGGGGTGGCGAGCAGTACTTC
TRBV29-1	-	-	TRBJ1-1	CSGGASGMNTEAFF	TGCAGCGGTGGGGCATCCGGGATGAACACTGAAGCTTTCTTT
TRBV6-5	-	few	TRBJ2-5	CASSHTRQAQETQYF	TGTGCCAGCAGTCACACTAGACAGGCGCAAGAGACCCAGTACTTC
TRBV11-3	-	once	TRBJ1-6	CASSLTQNSPLHF	TGTGCCAGCAGCTTAACACAAAATTCACCCCTCCACTTT
TRBV20-1	-	-	TRBJ2-1	CSARAKEQFF	TGCAGTGCTAGGGCTAAAGAGCAGTTCTTC
TRBV5-4	-	-	TRBJ2-3	CASSSRLAYTDTQYF	TGTGCCAGCAGCTCCCGGCTAGCGTACACAGATACGCAGTATTTT
TRBV5-1	TRBD1	once	TRBJ2-7	CASSLEGTGSYEQYF	TGCGCCAGCAGCTTGGAAGGGACAGGGTCCTACGAGCAGTACTTC
TRBV11-3	-	-	TRBJ2-2	CASSLRYTGELFF	TGTGCCAGCAGCTTAAGATACACCGGGGAGCTGTTTTTT
TRBV30	TRBD1	-	TRBJ2-7	CAWSASWTGAYEQYF	TGTGCCTGGAGCGCGTCATGGACAGGGGCCTACGAGCAGTACTTC
TRBV19	-	-	TRBJ1-5	CASSSRTSGTNSNQPQHF	TGTGCCAGTAGTTCCCGGACCTCGGGGACTAATAGCAATCAGCCCCAACATTTT
TRBV5-8	-	-	TRBJ1-3	CASSLDLSGNTIYF	TGTGCCAGCAGCTTGGATCTCTCTGGAAACACCATATATTTT
TRBV7-8	TRBD1	once	TRBJ2-2	CASSLSRGRGTGELFF	TGTGCCAGCAGCCTCAGCAGGGGGCGCGGCACCGGGGAGCTGTTTTTT
TRBV6-5	TRBD1	-	TRBJ2-7	CASTGTGNEQYF	TGTGCCAGCACCGGGACAGGGAACGAGCAGTACTTC
TRBV4-2	TRBD2	-	TRBJ2-3	CASSQDLVASGPDTQYF	TGTGCCAGCAGCCAAGATCTGGTGGCTAGCGGGCCAGATACGCAGTATTTT
TRBV30	-	-	TRBJ1-6	CAWNLDRANSPLHF	TGTGCCTGGAATCTCGACAGAGCGAATTCACCCCTCCACTTT
TRBV30	TRBD1	-	TRBJ1-1	CAWTGDSRNEAFF	TGTGCCTGGACTGGGGACAGTCGGAATGAAGCTTTCTTT
TRBV5-6	-	-	TRBJ1-3	CASSSWLGNTIYF	TGTGCCAGCAGCTCCTGGCTGGGAAACACCATATATTTT
TRBV27	-	-	TRBJ1-2	CASSGGINSGYTF	TGTGCCAGCAGCGGGGGTATAAACTCTGGCTACACCTTC
TRBV3-1/TRBV3-2	TRBD2	-	TRBJ2-7	CASTNLAGVSYEQYF	TGTGCCAGCACTAACCTAGCGGGAGTTTCCTACGAGCAGTACTTC
TRBV27	-	-	TRBJ1-2	CASTPGEGGHGYTF	TGTGCCAGCACCCCCGGGGAGGGGGGGCATGGCTACACCTTC
TRBV29-1	-	-	TRBJ1-5	CSAVVDSNQPQHF	TGCAGCGCCGTAGTGGATAGCAATCAGCCCCAGCATTTT
TRBV29-1	-	-	TRBJ2-7	CSVLRGDSGVYEQYF	TGCAGCGTCCTCAGGGGGGATAGCGGGGTCTACGAGCAGTACTTC
TRBV7-8	-	-	TRBJ2-7	CASSFRTVAYEQYF	TGTGCCAGCAGCTTCCGTACAGTTGCCTACGAGCAGTACTTC
TRBV7-3	-	-	TRBJ1-2	CASSSGQLGGYTF	TGTGCCAGCAGCTCCGGACAGTTAGGTGGCTACACCTTC
TRBV5-5	TRBD2	once	TRBJ2-2	CASSFLAGPPGELFF	TGTGCCAGCAGCTTTCTAGCGGGTCCTCCCGGGGAGCTGTTTTTT
TRBV24-1	TRBD1	-	TRBJ2-2	CATSDRQGRTGELFF	TGTGCCACCAGTGATAGACAGGGGAGGACCGGGGAGCTGTTTTTT
TRBV19	-	-	TRBJ2-5	CASRLEETQYF	TGTGCCAGTAGGCTTGAAGAGACCCAGTACTTC
TRBV29-1	TRBD1	-	TRBJ2-1	CSVGGQGANNEQFF	TGCAGCGTTGGCGGGCAGGGGGCTAACAATGAGCAGTTCTTC
TRBV5-1	TRBD1	-	TRBJ2-1	CASTLRDSRHNEQFF	TGCGCCAGCACCCTCCGGGACAGCCGCCACAATGAGCAGTTCTTC
TRBV6-2/TRBV6-3	TRBD2	-	TRBJ2-2	CASSPGLAILNTGELFF	TGTGCCAGCAGTCCCGGACTAGCGATCTTGAACACCGGGGAGCTGTTTTTT
TRBV4-1	TRBD2	-	TRBJ2-1	CASSRGLAGGLSYNEQFF	TGCGCCAGCAGCCGGGGACTAGCGGGAGGCCTTTCCTACAATGAGCAGTTCTTC
TRBV3-1/TRBV3-2	-	-	TRBJ2-7	CASSQEWQTYEQYF	TGTGCCAGCAGCCAAGAATGGCAGACCTACGAGCAGTACTTC
TRBV5-1	TRBD1	-	TRBJ2-7	CASSFGTGGYEQYF	TGCGCCAGCAGCTTCGGGACAGGGGGCTACGAGCAGTACTTC
TRBV27	TRBD1	-	TRBJ2-7	CASSSRDRYYEQYF	TGTGCCAGCAGTAGCCGGGACAGGTATTACGAGCAGTACTTC
TRBV5-4	TRBD2	-	TRBJ2-1	CASSSSGGAIYNEQFF	TGTGCCAGCAGCTCTAGCGGGGGGGCTATTTACAATGAGCAGTTCTTC
TRBV25-1	TRBD2	few	TRBJ2-7	CASSLTGGPSYEQYF	TGTGCCAGCAGCCTGACGGGAGGGCCTTCCTACGAGCAGTACTTC
TRBV15	-	-	TRBJ2-7	CATSREPGRLYEQYF	TGTGCCACCAGCAGAGAACCCGGACGGCTATACGAGCAGTACTTC
TRBV6-1	TRBD1	-	TRBJ1-5	CASSEGMGQGNQPQHF	TGTGCCAGCAGTGAAGGGATGGGACAGGGAAATCAGCCCCAGCATTTT
TRBV6-2/TRBV6-3	-	-	TRBJ2-5	CASSQQLGWGETQYF	TGTGCCAGCAGTCAACAGCTGGGGTGGGGCGAGACCCAGTACTTC
TRBV2	-	-	TRBJ2-2	CASSEWGSPPGELFF	TGTGCCAGCAGTGAGTGGGGATCCCCCCCCGGGGAGCTGTTTTTT
TRBV11-2	TRBD1	-	TRBJ2-3	CASSLFRTGTDTQYF	TGTGCCAGCAGCTTATTTAGGACAGGAACAGATACGCAGTATTTT
TRBV6-2/TRBV6-3	TRBD1	few	TRBJ1-5	CASSYPMDRGLNQPQHF	TGTGCCAGCAGTTACCCCATGGACAGGGGGCTAAATCAGCCCCAGCATTTT
TRBV27	TRBD1	-	TRBJ1-2	CASRRDSANYGYTF	TGTGCCAGCAGGAGGGACAGCGCTAACTATGGCTACACCTTC
TRBV9	-	-	TRBJ2-1	CASSGDGPAYNEQFF	TGTGCCAGCAGCGGAGACGGGCCCGCCTACAATGAGCAGTTCTTC